This T cell receptor beta chain comes out of a study of cytomegalovirus exposure and HLA in healthy donors. The table lists this clone with a few counts. Per the germline V gene, CDR1 is SGHNT and CDR2 is YENEEA. V was clipped by 0 bases and J by 11 bases; unmatched bases: 6. The CDR3 contains 13 residues. A multiplex PCR was run with 60 Vbeta primers and 13 Jbeta primers. Measured with immunoSEQ multiplex PCR; TCRdb has only the in-frame clones, and not every one. There are 100,000 or so clones in the sample; almost 70% occur only once, and around 3.5% lies in the top ten. The sequence was obtained from a young man in good health and CMV-seronegative. This chain connects TRBV11-3 to TRBJ1-1; TRBD1 matches 7 bases. Sequenced input: PBMCs. The CDR3 DNA is TGTGCCAGCAGCTTAGATCATAGGGGGCTGGCTTTCTTT. Protein product: CASSLDHRGLAFF.